The 32 T cell receptor beta chains reported below all come from one sample, sequenced in a study of blood T cell repertoires in COVID-19. The data were produced by immunoSEQ multiplex PCR, yet TCRdb's version contains in-frame clones alone and is incomplete. The sample comprises some 80,000 clones, roughly 82% of which are singletons, and approximately 12% rests with the top ten. Sequenced material: peripheral blood. These receptors were obtained from an elderly man with acute or convalescent COVID-19.

V gene TRBV4-1 combines with J gene TRBJ2-2; perhaps TRBD2 as D (6 bases). This CDR3 comprises 16 residues. Trimming shortened V by 0 bases and J by 1 base, and 9 bases separated the two germline ends. Germline V gene lookup returns CDR1 MGHRA and CDR2 YSYEKL. The CDR3 spells CASSQDQAGNTGELFF. The CDR3 DNA is TGCGCCAGCAGCCAAGATCAAGCGGGGAACACCGGGGAGCTGTTTTTT.

This clone was counted only a few times. This sequence joins TRBV7-9 and TRBJ2-7; 13 nucleotides agree with TRBD2. The V and J ends lost 5 bases and 3 bases, in that order; junction bases with no gene match: 4. CDR3 size: 15 residues. The germline CDR1 and CDR2 sequences are SEHNR and FQNEAQ (reference sequence). The CDR3 DNA is TGTGCCAGCAGCCCCGGGACTAGCGGGGTCTACGAGCAGTACTTC. Protein sequence: CASSPGTSGVYEQYF. Variable domain in full (rest from reference TRBV7-9 and TRBJ2-7): DTGVSQNPRHKITKRGQNVTFRCDPISEHNRLYWYRQTLGQGPEFLTYFQNEAQLEKSRLLSDRFSAERPKGSFSTLEIQRTEQGDSAMYLCASSPGTSGVYEQYFGPGTRLTVT.

The chain employs TRBV9 and TRBJ2-3; D perhaps matches TRBD1 (5 bases). Germline V CDR1 and CDR2: SGDLS, YYNGEE. The ends were cut back, 0 bases at V and 2 bases at J, with 10 bases in the middle. There are 15 residues in the CDR3. CDR3 loop: CASSVGHRNTDTQYF. The CDR3, as DNA: TGTGCCAGCAGCGTAGGGCACAGGAACACAGATACGCAGTATTTT.

V usage is TRBV7-3 and J usage is TRBJ1-1, with D perhaps matching TRBD1 (5 bases). CDR3 size: 14 residues. Deletions cut 4 bases from V and 3 bases from J, with 12 bases between. Per germline, CDR1 SGHTA and CDR2 FQGTGA. CDR3 amino acids: CASSYQGGDTEAFF. DNA of the CDR3: TGTGCCAGCAGCTACCAGGGTGGGGACACTGAAGCTTTCTTT.

This clone has a handful of counts. This chain links TRBV7-3 with TRBJ1-1, with TRBD1 as a possible D gene (5 bases). Trimming cost V 5 bases and J 2 bases, with 9 bases left between them. From germline, CDR1 is SGHTA and CDR2 FQGTGA. The length of the CDR3 is 13 residues. The CDR3 is CASSMGPNTEAFF. Written as DNA, the CDR3 is TGTGCCAGCAGCATGGGGCCCAACACTGAAGCTTTCTTT.

V gene TRBV27 combines with J gene TRBJ1-1, with a possible D match to TRBD1 (6 bases). Germline V gene data show CDR1 as MNHEY and CDR2 as SMNVEV (reference sequence). The CDR3 length is 12 residues. V was shortened by 10 bases and J by 7 bases, with 16 bases between the two germline ends. The CDR3, as DNA: TGTGCCACCAGGGGCAACCTGTTTGAAGCTTTCTTT. Its protein product is CATRGNLFEAFF.

The V and J genes are TRBV6-2 or TRBV6-3 and TRBJ2-3; 13 bases fit TRBD2. This CDR3 comprises 16 residues. Germline assignment: CDR1 MNHEY and CDR2 SVGEGT. V was clipped by 5 bases and J by 2 bases; unmatched bases: 4. The CDR3 region has the DNA TGTGCCAGCAGTAAAACTAGCGGGGGGGACACAGATACGCAGTATTTT. This gives the protein CASSKTSGGDTDTQYF.

V gene TRBV5-4 combines with J gene TRBJ2-5, with D tentatively TRBD1 (6 bases). With 4 bases removed from V and 5 bases from J, the gap between germline ends came to 12 bases. The CDR3 has 13 amino acids. In germline, CDR1 is SGHNT, CDR2 YYREEE (reference sequence). CDR3 coding DNA: TGTGCCAGCAGCCTTACAGGGACGGAGACCCAGTACTTC. Translation gives CASSLTGTETQYF.

The count of this clone is one. The chain combines TRBV21-1 with TRBJ1-2. TRBV21-1 is recorded as a pseudogene. The CDR3 contains 14 residues. CDR3 amino acids: CADRGLPYNYGYTF. The CDR3 DNA is TGTGCAGATAGGGGACTCCCCTATAACTATGGCTACACCTTC.

This clone has a handful of counts. The chain employs TRBV5-8 and TRBJ1-1, with 8 nucleotides matching TRBD1. Germline V gene sequence: CDR1 SGHTS, CDR2 YDEGEE. The J segment lost 4 bases and the V segment lost 5 bases, leaving 4 bases of the junction unmatched. The CDR3 length is 13 residues. CDR3 protein: CASSSTGGTEAFF. The CDR3 DNA is TGTGCCAGCAGTTCTACAGGGGGCACTGAAGCTTTCTTT.

This clone was recorded once. This chain joins TRBV2 and TRBJ1-2; 10 nucleotides match TRBD1. The CDR3 spans 15 residues. The V gene's germline CDR1 is SNHLY and CDR2 FYNNEI. J lost 6 bases, V lost 2 bases, and 6 bases had no gene match. The CDR3 coding sequence is TGTGCCAGCAGTGAATCGGGACAGGGGTTAAATGGCTACACCTTC. Translated, it gives CASSESGQGLNGYTF.

V usage is TRBV6-5 and J usage is TRBJ1-2; TRBD1 matches 7 bases. Trimming at V came to 0 bases and at J to 2 bases, leaving 0 bases not matched to a gene. Germline CDR1 MNHEY, CDR2 SVGAGI. This CDR3 spans 14 amino acids. CDR3 nucleotides: TGTGCCAGCAGTTACTCGACAGGGAACTATGGCTACACCTTC. This gives the protein CASSYSTGNYGYTF.

The chain has TRBV5-1 and TRBJ1-3; 8 bases match TRBD1. Per germline, CDR1 SGHRS and CDR2 YFSETQ. This CDR3 region has 16 residues. J gave up 3 bases and V 0 bases, and 5 bases lay outside the gene matches. CDR3 loop: CASSLEPGGVGNTIYF. DNA for the CDR3: TGCGCCAGCAGCTTGGAGCCAGGGGGCGTTGGAAACACCATATATTTT.

The chain has TRBV5-4 and TRBJ1-3; no clear D gene. The CDR3 runs 13 residues. Trimming removed 0 bases at V and 4 bases at J, with 5 bases between. Germline values: CDR1 SGHNT, CDR2 YYREEE (reference sequence). CDR3 in DNA: TGTGCCAGCAGCTTGGCTTCCGGAAACACCATATATTTT. Translating it yields CASSLASGNTIYF.

The chain carries TRBV2 and TRBJ1-5, with 9 bases fitting TRBD1. V was pared by 6 bases and J by 7 bases, with 7 bases of the junction left unmatched. The CDR3 totals 14 residues. Germline CDR1 reads SNHLY; CDR2 reads FYNNEI. CDR3 nucleotides: TGTGCCAGCAGCGGTACAGGGGGCGGCCAGCCCCAGCATTTT. Its protein product is CASSGTGGGQPQHF.

The chain combines TRBV18 with TRBJ1-2; 8 bases line up with TRBD1. There are 13 residues in the CDR3. Germline V gene data show CDR1 as KGHSH and CDR2 as LQKENI. Unmatched junction bases numbered 0, after V lost 4 bases and J lost 2 bases. The DNA of the CDR3 is TGTGCCAGCTCACGGGACAGGAACTATGGCTACACCTTC. It specifies CASSRDRNYGYTF.

The rearrangement uses TRBV5-6 and TRBJ1-4, with D possibly being TRBD1 (5 bases). Germline V gene lookup returns CDR1 SGHDT and CDR2 YYEEEE. V was pared by 4 bases and J by 8 bases, with 15 bases between. CDR3 size: 14 residues. The CDR3 region is CASSRRQFNEKLFF. DNA for the CDR3: TGTGCCAGCAGCCGCCGACAGTTCAACGAAAAACTGTTTTTT. Combining the CDR3 with reference TRBV5-6 and TRBJ1-4 gives the whole variable domain DAGVTQSPTHLIKTRGQQVTLRCSPKSGHDTVSWYQQALGQGPQFIFQYYEEEERQRGNFPDRFSGHQFPNYSSELNVNALLLGDSALYLCASSRRQFNEKLFFGSGTQLSVL.

In its sample, this clone was seen a few times. The chain links TRBV5-1 to TRBJ1-2, with a weak D call TRBD1 (6 bases). Per the germline V gene, CDR1 is SGHRS and CDR2 is YFSETQ. This CDR3 comprises 14 residues. Trimming stripped 0 bases from V and 8 bases from J, with 14 bases between. The CDR3, as DNA: TGCGCCAGCAGCTTGGAGGTCACCACAGGGGGCTACACCTTC. Amino acids: CASSLEVTTGGYTF. Using reference TRBV5-1 and TRBJ1-2 for the parts outside the CDR3, the full variable domain is KAGVTQTPRYLIKTRGQQVTLSCSPISGHRSVSWYQQTPGQGLQFLFEYFSETQRNKGNFPGRFSGRQFSNSRSEMNVSTLELGDSALYLCASSLEVTTGGYTFGSGTRLTVV.

This clone has just one count. The chain recombines TRBV7-3 with TRBJ2-7, with TRBD1 matching over 8 bases. Germline assignment: CDR1 SGHTA and CDR2 FQGTGA. Trimming took 5 bases from V and 3 from J; bases not matched to a gene: 9. The CDR3 is made up of 15 amino acids. CDR3 sequence reads: CASSIGQGQRYEQYF. The DNA of the CDR3 is TGTGCCAGCAGCATCGGACAGGGTCAACGCTACGAGCAGTACTTC.

DNA of the CDR3: TGTGCCAGCAGTCTACAGGGGAGGAATTCACCCCTCCACTTT. Translation gives CASSLQGRNSPLHF. The chain uses TRBV6-5 and TRBJ1-6; 7 positions match TRBD1. The CDR3 is 14 residues long. V dropped 5 bases and J dropped 7; count of bases not matched to a gene: 5. In germline, CDR1 is MNHEY, CDR2 SVGAGI.

The CDR3 nucleotides are TGCGCCTCATCCGAGAGGGCGGAAAGTGGTGGCTACACCTTC. It codes for CASSERAESGGYTF. V is TRBV10-1 and J is TRBJ1-2; D unclear. V lost 11 bases and J 7 bases, leaving 23 bases between the germline ends. The germline V gene encodes CDR1 WNHNN and CDR2 SYGVQD (reference sequence). CDR3 length: 14 amino acids.

The rearrangement links TRBV10-3 to TRBJ2-7; 9 bases agree with TRBD1. J gave up 1 base and V 6 bases, and 4 bases lay outside the gene matches. The CDR3 is 14 residues long. Germline CDR1 is ENHRY and CDR2 is SYGVKD. DNA of the CDR3: TGTGCCATCAGGCCGGGACAGGGATCCTACGAGCAGTACTTC. It is translated as CAIRPGQGSYEQYF.

This clone occurred a few times. The chain couples TRBV2 to TRBJ1-5; D might be TRBD1 (6 bases). V was clipped by 0 bases and J by 3 bases, with 15 bases between them. Germline V gives CDR1 SNHLY, CDR2 FYNNEI. This CDR3 spans 17 amino acids. The CDR3 here is CASSEAHRVANNQPQHF. The CDR3 DNA sequence: TGTGCCAGCAGTGAAGCCCACAGGGTTGCCAACAATCAGCCCCAGCATTTT.

The chain recombines TRBV15 with TRBJ2-1; tentatively, D is TRBD1 (6 bases). Germline values: CDR1 LNHNV, CDR2 YYDKDF (reference sequence). Trimming took 0 bases from V and 5 from J, leaving 14 bases between them. There are 16 residues in the CDR3. CDR3 protein: CATSRDHQGLHNEQFF. The DNA for the CDR3 is TGTGCCACCAGCAGAGATCACCAGGGGTTGCACAATGAGCAGTTCTTC.

The gene calls are TRBV7-9 and TRBJ1-2; no firm D call. V was clipped by 5 bases and J by 4 bases, with 17 bases between them. CDR3 length: 15 amino acids. Germline V CDR1 and CDR2: SEHNR, FQNEAQ (reference sequence). The CDR3 region has the DNA TGTGCCAGCAGCCCCGGCGGGGATTGGGTCTATGGCTACACCTTC. Protein product: CASSPGGDWVYGYTF.

The CDR3: CASKEGPTANSPLHF. The CDR3 DNA reads as TGTGCCAGCAAGGAGGGACCAACCGCCAATTCACCCCTCCACTTT. V and J are TRBV2 and TRBJ1-6, with TRBD1 as a possible D gene (5 bases). This CDR3 is built from 15 residues. The germline CDR1 and CDR2 sequences are SNHLY and FYNNEI. The germline V and J ends were trimmed by 7 bases and 7 bases, with 17 bases remaining between them.

This clone was counted between two and nine times. The chain carries TRBV3-1 (or the pseudogene TRBV3-2) and TRBJ2-5; tentative D call: TRBD1 (6 bases). V was pared by 4 bases and J by 4 bases, with 16 bases between. Germline V lookup: CDR1 LGHDT, CDR2 YNNKEL (reference sequence). The CDR3 sequence is 15 residues long. The CDR3 sequence: CASSLGQMGAETQYF. In DNA form, the CDR3 reads TGTGCCAGCAGCCTAGGCCAAATGGGGGCAGAGACCCAGTACTTC.

The rearrangement links TRBV4-1 to TRBJ2-3, with D tentatively TRBD1 (5 bases). The CDR3 is 16 residues long. The germline V and J ends were trimmed by 0 bases and 6 bases, with 16 bases remaining between them. CDR1 and CDR2 from the germline V gene are MGHRA and YSYEKL. The CDR3 is CASSQEGLGNKDTQYF. The CDR3 DNA is TGCGCCAGCAGCCAAGAGGGGCTAGGCAACAAGGATACGCAGTATTTT.

The genes are TRBV30 and TRBJ2-2; tentative D call: TRBD1 (7 bases). Trimming removed 4 bases from V and 4 bases from J, with 16 bases in between. The CDR3 totals 15 residues. Germline CDR1 and CDR2: GTSNPN and SVGIG (reference sequence). The CDR3 DNA reads TGTGCCTGGACCAATCAGGGGGGCTTCACCGGGGAGCTGTTTTTT. Amino acid sequence: CAWTNQGGFTGELFF. Combining the CDR3 with reference TRBV30 and TRBJ2-2 gives the whole variable domain SQTIHQWPATLVQPVGSPLSLECTVEGTSNPNLYWYRQAAGRGLQLLFYSVGIGQISSEVPQNLSASRPQDRQFILSSKKLLLSDSGFYLCAWTNQGGFTGELFFGEGSRLTVL.

The CDR3 reads CASSPSGGATTETQYF. CDR3 sequence (DNA): TGCGCCAGCAGCCCTAGCGGGGGGGCCACAACCGAGACCCAGTACTTC. The chain uses TRBV5-1 and TRBJ2-5; 12 bases map to TRBD2. The CDR3 is 16 residues long. Germline trimming cut 4 bases from V and 5 bases from J; bases unmatched to any gene: 9. CDR1 and CDR2 (germline): SGHRS, YFSETQ.

This chain uses TRBV5-1 with TRBJ2-3; 8 bases fit TRBD2. The V gene end was trimmed by 1 base and the J gene end by 0 bases; junction bases not matched to a gene: 7. CDR1 is SGHRS, CDR2 YFSETQ, per germline. This CDR3 spans 17 amino acids. The CDR3 nucleotides read TGCGCCAGCAGCTTGAATCGGGGGGGCCGGAGCACAGATACGCAGTATTTT. Translating it yields CASSLNRGGRSTDTQYF.

This chain uses TRBV9 with TRBJ2-7, with 7 positions matching TRBD1. CDR1 and CDR2 (germline): SGDLS, YYNGEE. The CDR3 extends over 15 amino acids. J was trimmed by 5 bases and V by 0 bases; bases with no gene match: 8. CDR3 sequence: CASSVGVTGMHEQYF. The CDR3 DNA reads TGTGCCAGCAGCGTAGGGGTGACAGGGATGCACGAGCAGTACTTC.